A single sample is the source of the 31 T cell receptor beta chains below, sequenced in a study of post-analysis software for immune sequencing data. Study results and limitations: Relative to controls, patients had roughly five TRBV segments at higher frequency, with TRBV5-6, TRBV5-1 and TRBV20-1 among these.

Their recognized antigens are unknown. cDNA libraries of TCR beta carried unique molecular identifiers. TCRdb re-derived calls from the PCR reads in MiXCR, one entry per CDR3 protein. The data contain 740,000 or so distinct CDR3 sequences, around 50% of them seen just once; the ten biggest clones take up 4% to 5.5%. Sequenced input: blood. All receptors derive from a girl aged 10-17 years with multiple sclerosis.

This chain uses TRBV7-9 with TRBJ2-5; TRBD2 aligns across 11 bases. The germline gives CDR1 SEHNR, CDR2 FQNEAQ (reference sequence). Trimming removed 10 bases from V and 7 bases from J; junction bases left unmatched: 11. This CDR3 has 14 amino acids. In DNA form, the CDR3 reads TGTGCCAACATCAACCCGGGACTAGCGGTGACCCAGTACTTC. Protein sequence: CANINPGLAVTQYF.

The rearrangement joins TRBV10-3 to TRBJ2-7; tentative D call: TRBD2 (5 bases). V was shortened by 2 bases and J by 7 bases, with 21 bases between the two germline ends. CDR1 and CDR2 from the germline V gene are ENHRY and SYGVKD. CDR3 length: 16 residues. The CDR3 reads CAISEPLAGGIVEQYF. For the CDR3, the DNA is TGTGCCATCAGTGAGCCCCTAGCCGGAGGAATAGTTGAGCAGTACTTC.

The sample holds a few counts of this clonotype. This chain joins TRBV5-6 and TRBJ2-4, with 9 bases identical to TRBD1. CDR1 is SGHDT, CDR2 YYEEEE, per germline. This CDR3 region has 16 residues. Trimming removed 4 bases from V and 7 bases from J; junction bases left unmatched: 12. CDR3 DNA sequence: TGTGCCAGCAGCCCGGACAGGGGTCTGTATGTGAACATTCAGTACTTC. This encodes CASSPDRGLYVNIQYF. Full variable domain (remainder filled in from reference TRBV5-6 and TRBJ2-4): DAGVTQSPTHLIKTRGQQVTLRCSPKSGHDTVSWYQQALGQGPQFIFQYYEEEERQRGNFPDRFSGHQFPNYSSELNVNALLLGDSALYLCASSPDRGLYVNIQYFGAGTRLSVL.

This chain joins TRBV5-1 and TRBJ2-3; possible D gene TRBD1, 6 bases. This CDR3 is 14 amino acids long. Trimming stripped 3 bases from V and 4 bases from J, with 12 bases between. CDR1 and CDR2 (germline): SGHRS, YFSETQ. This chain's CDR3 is CASSSPRGSDTQYF. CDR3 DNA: TGCGCCAGCAGCTCTCCCAGGGGCTCAGATACGCAGTATTTT.

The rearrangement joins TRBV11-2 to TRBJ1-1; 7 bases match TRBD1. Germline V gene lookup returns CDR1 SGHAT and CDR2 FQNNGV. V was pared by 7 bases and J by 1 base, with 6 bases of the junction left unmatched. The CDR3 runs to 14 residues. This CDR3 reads CASTSGQTNTEAFF. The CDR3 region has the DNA TGTGCCAGCACCTCGGGACAGACGAACACTGAAGCTTTCTTT.

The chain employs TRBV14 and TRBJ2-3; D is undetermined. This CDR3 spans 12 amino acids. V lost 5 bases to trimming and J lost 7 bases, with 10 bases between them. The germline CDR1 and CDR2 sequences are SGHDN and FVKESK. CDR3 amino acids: CASSSVSHTQYF. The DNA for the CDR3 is TGTGCCAGCAGCTCAGTGTCACATACGCAGTATTTT.

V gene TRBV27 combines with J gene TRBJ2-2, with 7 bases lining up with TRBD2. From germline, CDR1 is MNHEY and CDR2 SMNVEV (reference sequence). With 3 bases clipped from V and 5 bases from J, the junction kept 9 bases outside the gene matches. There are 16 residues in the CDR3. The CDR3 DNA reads TGTGCCAGCAGTTTGATCGGGGACTACAGAACCGGGGAGCTGTTTTTT. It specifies CASSLIGDYRTGELFF.

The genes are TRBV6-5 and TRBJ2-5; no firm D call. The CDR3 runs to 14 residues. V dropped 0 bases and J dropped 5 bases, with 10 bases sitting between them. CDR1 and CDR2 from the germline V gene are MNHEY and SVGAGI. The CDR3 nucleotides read TGTGCCAGCAGTTACTCGGCAGGTTGGGAGACCCAGTACTTC. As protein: CASSYSAGWETQYF.

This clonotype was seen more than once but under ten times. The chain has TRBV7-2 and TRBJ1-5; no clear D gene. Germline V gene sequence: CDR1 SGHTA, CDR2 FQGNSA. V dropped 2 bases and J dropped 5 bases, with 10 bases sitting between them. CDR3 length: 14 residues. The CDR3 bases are TGTACCAGCAGCTTATACTCCGGCTATCAGCCCCAGCATTTT. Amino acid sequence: CTSSLYSGYQPQHF.

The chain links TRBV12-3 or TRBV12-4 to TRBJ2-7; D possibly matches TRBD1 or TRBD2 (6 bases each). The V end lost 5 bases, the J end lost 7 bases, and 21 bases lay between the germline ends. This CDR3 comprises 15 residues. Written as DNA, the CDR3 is TGTGCCAGCAGTCGAGGGGACCGGGGGCGTGGGGAGCAGTACTTC. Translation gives CASSRGDRGRGEQYF.

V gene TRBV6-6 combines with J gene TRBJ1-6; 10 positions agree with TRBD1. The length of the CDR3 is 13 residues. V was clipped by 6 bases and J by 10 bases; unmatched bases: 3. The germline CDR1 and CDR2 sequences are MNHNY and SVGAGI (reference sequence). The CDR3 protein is CASRGQGFSPLHF. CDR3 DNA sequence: TGTGCCAGCAGGGGACAGGGGTTCTCACCCCTCCACTTT.

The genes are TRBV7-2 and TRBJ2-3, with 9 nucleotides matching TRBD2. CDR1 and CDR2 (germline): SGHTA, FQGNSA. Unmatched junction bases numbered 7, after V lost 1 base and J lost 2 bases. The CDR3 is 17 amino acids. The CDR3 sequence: CASSLDLAGAYTDTQYF. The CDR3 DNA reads TGTGCCAGCAGCTTAGATTTAGCGGGGGCCTACACAGATACGCAGTATTTT.

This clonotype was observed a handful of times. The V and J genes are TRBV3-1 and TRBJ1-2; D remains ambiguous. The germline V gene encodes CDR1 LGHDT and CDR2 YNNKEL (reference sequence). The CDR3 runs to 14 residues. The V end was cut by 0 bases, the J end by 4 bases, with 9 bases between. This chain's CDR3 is CASSQDYSGYGYTF. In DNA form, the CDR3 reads TGTGCCAGCAGCCAAGACTACAGCGGCTATGGCTACACCTTC.

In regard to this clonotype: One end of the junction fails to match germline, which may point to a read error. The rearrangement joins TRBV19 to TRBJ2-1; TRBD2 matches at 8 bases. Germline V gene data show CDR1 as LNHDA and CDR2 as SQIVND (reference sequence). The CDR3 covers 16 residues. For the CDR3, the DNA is TGTGCTAGTAGTATTTCGGCGGGGGGCTTCTACAATGAGCAGTTCTTC. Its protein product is CASSISAGGFYNEQFF.

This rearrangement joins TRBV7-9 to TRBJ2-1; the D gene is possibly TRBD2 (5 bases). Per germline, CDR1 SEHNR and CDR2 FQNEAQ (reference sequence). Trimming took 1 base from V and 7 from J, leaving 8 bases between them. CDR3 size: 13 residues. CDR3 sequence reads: CASSLVAPNEQFF. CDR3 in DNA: TGTGCCAGCAGCTTAGTAGCGCCGAATGAGCAGTTCTTC.

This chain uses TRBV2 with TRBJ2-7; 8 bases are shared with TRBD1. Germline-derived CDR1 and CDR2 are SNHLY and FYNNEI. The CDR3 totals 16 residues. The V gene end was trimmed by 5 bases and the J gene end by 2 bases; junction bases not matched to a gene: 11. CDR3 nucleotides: TGTGCCAGCAGTCTCCGGGACAGGATTGAGACCTACGAGCAGTACTTC. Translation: CASSLRDRIETYEQYF. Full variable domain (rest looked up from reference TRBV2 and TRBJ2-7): EPEVTQTPSHQVTQMGQEVILRCVPISNHLYFYWYRQILGQKVEFLVSFYNNEISEKSEIFDDQFSVERPDGSNFTLKIRSTKLEDSAMYFCASSLRDRIETYEQYFGPGTRLTVT.

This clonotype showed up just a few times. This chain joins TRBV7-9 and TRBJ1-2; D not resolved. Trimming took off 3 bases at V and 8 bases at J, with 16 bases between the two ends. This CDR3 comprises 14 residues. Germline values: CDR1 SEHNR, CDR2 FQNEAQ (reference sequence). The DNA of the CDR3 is TGTGCCAGCAGCTTGGCCGTCAATCCGCAAGGCTACACCTTC. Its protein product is CASSLAVNPQGYTF.

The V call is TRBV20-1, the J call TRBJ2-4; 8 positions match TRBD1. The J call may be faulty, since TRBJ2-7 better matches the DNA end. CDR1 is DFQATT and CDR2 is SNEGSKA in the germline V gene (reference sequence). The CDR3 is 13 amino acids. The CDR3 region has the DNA TGCAGTGCTACTCGCCAGGGGGCTTACGAGCAGTACTTC. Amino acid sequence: CSATRQGAYEQYF.

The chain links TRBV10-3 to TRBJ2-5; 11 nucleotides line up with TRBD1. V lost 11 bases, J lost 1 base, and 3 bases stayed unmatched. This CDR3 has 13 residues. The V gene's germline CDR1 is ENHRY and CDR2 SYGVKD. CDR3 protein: CAAGQGVQETQYF. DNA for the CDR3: TGTGCCGCGGGACAGGGGGTCCAAGAGACCCAGTACTTC.

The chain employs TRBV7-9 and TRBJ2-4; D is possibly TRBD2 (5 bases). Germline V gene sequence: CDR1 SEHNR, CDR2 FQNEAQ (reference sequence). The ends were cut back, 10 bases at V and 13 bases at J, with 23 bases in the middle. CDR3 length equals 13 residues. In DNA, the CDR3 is TGTGCCATACGTAGAGGGCCAGGCGTGGAGCAGTACTTC. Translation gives CAIRRGPGVEQYF.

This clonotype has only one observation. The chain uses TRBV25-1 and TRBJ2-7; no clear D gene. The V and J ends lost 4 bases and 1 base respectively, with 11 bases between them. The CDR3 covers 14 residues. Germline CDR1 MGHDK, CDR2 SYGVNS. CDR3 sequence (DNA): TGTGCCAGCAGTGCATTTGGGATTTCCTACGAGCAGTACTTC. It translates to CASSAFGISYEQYF.

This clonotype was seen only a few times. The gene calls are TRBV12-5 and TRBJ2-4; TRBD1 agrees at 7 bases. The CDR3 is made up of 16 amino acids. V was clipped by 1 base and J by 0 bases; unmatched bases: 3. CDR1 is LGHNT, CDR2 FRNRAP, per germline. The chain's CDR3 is CASGLAGQLAKNIQYF. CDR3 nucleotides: TGTGCTAGTGGTTTGGCGGGACAGCTAGCCAAAAACATTCAGTACTTC.

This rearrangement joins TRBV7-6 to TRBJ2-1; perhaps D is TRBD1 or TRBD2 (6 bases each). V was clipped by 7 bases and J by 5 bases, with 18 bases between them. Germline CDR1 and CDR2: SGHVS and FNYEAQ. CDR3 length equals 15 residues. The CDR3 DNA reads TGTGCCAGCAAGACGGGGGCAGTCCCAAACAATGAGCAGTTCTTC. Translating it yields CASKTGAVPNNEQFF.

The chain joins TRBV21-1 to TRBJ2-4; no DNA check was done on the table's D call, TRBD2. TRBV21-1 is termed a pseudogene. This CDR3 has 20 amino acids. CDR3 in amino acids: CASSLRTSGSFFIDKNIQYF. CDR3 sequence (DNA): TGTGCCAGCAGCCTTCGGACTAGCGGGAGTTTCTTTATCGACAAAAACATTCAGTACTTC.

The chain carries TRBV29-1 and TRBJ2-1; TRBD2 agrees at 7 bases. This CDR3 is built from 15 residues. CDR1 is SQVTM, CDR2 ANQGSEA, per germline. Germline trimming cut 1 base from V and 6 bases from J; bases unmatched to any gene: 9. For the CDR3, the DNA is TGCAGCGTTGAAGTTGGGCTAGCGGAGGGCAATGAGCAGTTCTTC. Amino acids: CSVEVGLAEGNEQFF.

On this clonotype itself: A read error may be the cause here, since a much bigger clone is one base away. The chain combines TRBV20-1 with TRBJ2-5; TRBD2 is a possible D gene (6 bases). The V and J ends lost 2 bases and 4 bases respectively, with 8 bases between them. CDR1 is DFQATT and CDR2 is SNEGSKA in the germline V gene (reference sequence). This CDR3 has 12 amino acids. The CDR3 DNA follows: TGCAGTGCTAGAAAGGGAGGAGAGACCCAGTACTTC. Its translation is CSARKGGETQYF.

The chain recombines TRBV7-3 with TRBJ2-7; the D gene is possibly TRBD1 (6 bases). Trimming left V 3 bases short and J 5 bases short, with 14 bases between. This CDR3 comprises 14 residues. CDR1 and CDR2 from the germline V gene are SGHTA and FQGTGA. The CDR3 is CASSLEQGVHEQYF. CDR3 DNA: TGTGCCAGCAGCTTGGAACAGGGTGTTCACGAGCAGTACTTC. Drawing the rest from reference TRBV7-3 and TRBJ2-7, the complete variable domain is GAGVSQTPSNKVTEKGKYVELRCDPISGHTALYWYRQSLGQGPEFLIYFQGTGAADDSGLPNDRFFAVRPEGSVSTLKIQRTERGDSAVYLCASSLEQGVHEQYFGPGTRLTVT.

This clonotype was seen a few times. The CDR3 DNA reads TGTGCCAGCAGCCCCGGTGGGAGCTCCTATAATTCACCCCTCCACTTT. It codes for CASSPGGSSYNSPLHF. The chain uses TRBV7-8 and TRBJ1-6; D is ambiguous. V dropped 5 bases and J dropped 0 bases, with 11 bases sitting between them. The CDR3 consists of 16 residues. Germline CDR1 SGHVS, CDR2 FQNEAQ.

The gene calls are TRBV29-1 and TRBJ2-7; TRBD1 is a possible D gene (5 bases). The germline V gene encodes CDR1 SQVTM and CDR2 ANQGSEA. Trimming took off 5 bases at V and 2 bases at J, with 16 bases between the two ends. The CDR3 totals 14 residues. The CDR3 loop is CSVTPRASTYEQYF. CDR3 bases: TGCAGCGTTACGCCCAGGGCGTCAACCTACGAGCAGTACTTC.

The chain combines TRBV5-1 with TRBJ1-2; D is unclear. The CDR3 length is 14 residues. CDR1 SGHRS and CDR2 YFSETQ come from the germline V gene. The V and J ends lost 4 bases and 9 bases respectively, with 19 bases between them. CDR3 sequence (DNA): TGCGCCAGCAGCCCGGATCCTGGCGGCGCGCGCTACACCTTC. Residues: CASSPDPGGARYTF.

The chain's CDR3 is CASPLGSTSGANVLTF. CDR3 coding DNA: TGTGCCAGTCCGCTCGGGTCGACCTCTGGGGCCAACGTCCTGACTTTC. The V gene is TRBV7-9, the J gene TRBJ2-6, with no clear D. There are 16 residues in the CDR3. Trimming stripped 9 bases from V and 0 bases from J, with 15 bases between. CDR1 and CDR2 (germline): SEHNR, FQNEAQ (reference sequence).